This T cell receptor beta chain is drawn from a study of T-cell reconstitution after alpha-beta-depleted transplantation in children. Points from the study as a whole: T cells produced anew were the main source of T-cell counts and diversity one year after transplant. Surviving recipient T cells and thymic progenitors accounted for the high day-60 TCRbeta diversity observed in some patients.

Unique molecular identifiers were incorporated during preparation of the TCRbeta library. TCRdb re-called the PCR reads through MiXCR, storing one row per CDR3 protein. This sample yields 120,000 to 150,000 distinct CDR3 sequences, of which about 8.8% are seen a single time; roughly 20% belongs to the top ten. V trimming: 4 bases; J trimming: 6 bases; junction bases outside the gene matches: 6. CDR1 and CDR2 (germline): SGHDT, YYEEEE. The CDR3 has 14 residues. This clonotype was observed at least ten times. Its antigen is unidentified. The clonotype comes from a female patient between 2 and 15 years old who had a stem cell transplant for congenital amegakaryocytic thrombocytopenia, so the T cells may come from the graft donor. The input for sequencing was PBMCs, mostly from graft donor cells, taken 180 days after TCRalphabeta/CD19-depleted stem cell transplant. V is TRBV5-6 and J is TRBJ1-4; 7 positions match TRBD1. As DNA, the CDR3 is TGTGCCAGCAGCCTGACAGGGATAGATGAAAAACTGTTTTTT. Residues: CASSLTGIDEKLFF. Filled out from reference TRBV5-6 and TRBJ1-4, the complete variable domain reads DAGVTQSPTHLIKTRGQQVTLRCSPKSGHDTVSWYQQALGQGPQFIFQYYEEEERQRGNFPDRFSGHQFPNYSSELNVNALLLGDSALYLCASSLTGIDEKLFFGSGTQLSVL.